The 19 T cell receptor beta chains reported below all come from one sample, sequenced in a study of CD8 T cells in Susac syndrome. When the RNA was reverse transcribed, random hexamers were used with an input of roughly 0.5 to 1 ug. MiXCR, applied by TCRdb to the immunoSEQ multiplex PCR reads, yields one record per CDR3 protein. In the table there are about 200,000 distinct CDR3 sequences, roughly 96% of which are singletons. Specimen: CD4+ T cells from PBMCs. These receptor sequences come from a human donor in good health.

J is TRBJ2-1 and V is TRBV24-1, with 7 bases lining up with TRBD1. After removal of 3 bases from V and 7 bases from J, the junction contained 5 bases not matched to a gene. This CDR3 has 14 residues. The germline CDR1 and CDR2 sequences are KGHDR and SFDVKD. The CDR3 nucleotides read TGTGCCACCAGTGATCTCTCAGGGGGTAATGAGCAGTTCTTC. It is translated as CATSDLSGGNEQFF.

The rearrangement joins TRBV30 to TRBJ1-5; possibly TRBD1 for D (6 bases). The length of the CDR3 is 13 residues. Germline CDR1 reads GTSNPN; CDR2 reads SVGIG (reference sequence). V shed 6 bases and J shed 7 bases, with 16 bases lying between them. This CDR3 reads CACSRGAGQPQHF. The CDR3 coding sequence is TGTGCCTGCAGTCGGGGGGCCGGACAGCCCCAGCATTTT.

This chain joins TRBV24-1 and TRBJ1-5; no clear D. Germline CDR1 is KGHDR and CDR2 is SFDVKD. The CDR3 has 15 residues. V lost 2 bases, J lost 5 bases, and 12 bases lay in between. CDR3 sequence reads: CATSDSGQSYQPQHF. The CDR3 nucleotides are TGTGCCACCAGTGATTCCGGGCAGAGCTATCAGCCCCAGCATTTT.

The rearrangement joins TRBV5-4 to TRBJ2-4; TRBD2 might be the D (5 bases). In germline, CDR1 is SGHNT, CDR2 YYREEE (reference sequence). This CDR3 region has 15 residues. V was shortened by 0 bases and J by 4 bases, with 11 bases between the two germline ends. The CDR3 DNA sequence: TGTGCCAGCAGCTTGGCCGGAGGACTGAAAAACATTCAGTACTTC. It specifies CASSLAGGLKNIQYF.

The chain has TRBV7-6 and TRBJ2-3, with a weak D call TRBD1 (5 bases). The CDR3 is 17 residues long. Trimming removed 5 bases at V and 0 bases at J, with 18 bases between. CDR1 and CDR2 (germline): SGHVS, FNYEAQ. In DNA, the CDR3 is TGTGCCAGCAGCCCACGTAGACAGTTGCCTAGCACAGATACGCAGTATTTT. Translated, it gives CASSPRRQLPSTDTQYF.

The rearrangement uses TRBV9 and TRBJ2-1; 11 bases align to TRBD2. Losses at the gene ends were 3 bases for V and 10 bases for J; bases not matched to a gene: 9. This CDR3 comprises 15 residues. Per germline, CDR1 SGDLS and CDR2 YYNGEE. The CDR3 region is CASSALAGGLTEQFF. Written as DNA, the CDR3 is TGTGCCAGCAGCGCGCTAGCGGGGGGCCTGACCGAGCAGTTCTTC.

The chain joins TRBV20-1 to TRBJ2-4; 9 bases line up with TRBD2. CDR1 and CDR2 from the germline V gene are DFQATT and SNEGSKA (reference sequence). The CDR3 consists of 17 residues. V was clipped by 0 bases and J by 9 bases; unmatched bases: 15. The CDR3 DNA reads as TGCAGTGCTAGAGATCCCACAGCGGGGGGCCCAGGAACCATTCAGTACTTC. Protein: CSARDPTAGGPGTIQYF.

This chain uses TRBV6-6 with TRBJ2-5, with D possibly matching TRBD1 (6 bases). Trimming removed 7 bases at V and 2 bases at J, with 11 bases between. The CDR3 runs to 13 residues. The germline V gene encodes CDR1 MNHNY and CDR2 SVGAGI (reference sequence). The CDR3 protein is CASNRQGQETQYF. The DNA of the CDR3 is TGTGCCAGCAACCGGCAGGGGCAAGAGACCCAGTACTTC.

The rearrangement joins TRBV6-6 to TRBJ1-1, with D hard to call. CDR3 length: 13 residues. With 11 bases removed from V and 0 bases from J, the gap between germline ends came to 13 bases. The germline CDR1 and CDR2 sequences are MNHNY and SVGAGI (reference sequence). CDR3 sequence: CAGGRGLNTEAFF. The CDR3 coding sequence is TGTGCCGGTGGAAGAGGGCTGAACACTGAAGCTTTCTTT.

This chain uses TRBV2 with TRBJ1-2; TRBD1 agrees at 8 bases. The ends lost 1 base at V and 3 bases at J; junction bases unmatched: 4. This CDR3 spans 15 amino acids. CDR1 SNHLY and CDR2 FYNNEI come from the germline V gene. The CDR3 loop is CASSEGHRGDYGYTF. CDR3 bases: TGTGCCAGCAGTGAAGGCCACAGGGGGGACTATGGCTACACCTTC.

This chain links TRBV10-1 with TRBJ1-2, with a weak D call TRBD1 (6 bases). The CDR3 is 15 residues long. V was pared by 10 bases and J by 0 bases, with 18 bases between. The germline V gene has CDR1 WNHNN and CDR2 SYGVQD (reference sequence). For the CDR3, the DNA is TGCGCCACCCTTGACAGGACGACTCCTAACTATGGCTACACCTTC. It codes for CATLDRTTPNYGYTF.

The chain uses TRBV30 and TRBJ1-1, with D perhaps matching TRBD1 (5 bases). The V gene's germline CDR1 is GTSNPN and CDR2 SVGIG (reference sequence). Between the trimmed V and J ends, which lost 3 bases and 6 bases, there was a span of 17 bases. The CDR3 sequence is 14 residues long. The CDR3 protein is CAWSRPGLRAEAFF. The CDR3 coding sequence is TGTGCCTGGAGCAGACCGGGACTCCGAGCTGAAGCTTTCTTT.

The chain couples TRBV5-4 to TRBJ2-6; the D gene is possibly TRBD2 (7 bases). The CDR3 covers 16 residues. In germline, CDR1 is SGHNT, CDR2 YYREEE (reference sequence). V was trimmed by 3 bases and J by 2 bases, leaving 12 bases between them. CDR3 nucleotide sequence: TGTGCCAGCAGCTCCGGCGGGGGCGCTGGGGCCAACGTCCTGACTTTC. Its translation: CASSSGGGAGANVLTF.

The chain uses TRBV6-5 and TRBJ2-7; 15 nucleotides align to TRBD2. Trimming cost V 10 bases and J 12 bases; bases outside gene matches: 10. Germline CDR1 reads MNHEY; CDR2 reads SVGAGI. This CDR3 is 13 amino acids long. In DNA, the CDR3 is TGTGCCACCCTGGGACTAGCGGGGGGCCAGTTGTACTTC. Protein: CATLGLAGGQLYF.

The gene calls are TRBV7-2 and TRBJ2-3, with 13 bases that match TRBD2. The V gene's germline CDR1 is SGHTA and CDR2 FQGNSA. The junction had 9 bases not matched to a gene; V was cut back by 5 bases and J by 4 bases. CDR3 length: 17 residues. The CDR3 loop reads CASSTRLAGGSADTQYF. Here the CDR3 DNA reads TGTGCCAGCAGCACGCGACTAGCGGGAGGATCCGCAGATACGCAGTATTTT.

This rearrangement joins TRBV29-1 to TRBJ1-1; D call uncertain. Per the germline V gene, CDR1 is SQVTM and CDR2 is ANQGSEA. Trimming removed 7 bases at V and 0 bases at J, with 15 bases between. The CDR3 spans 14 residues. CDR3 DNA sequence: TGCAGCGCCCAACTGCAGAACATGAACACTGAAGCTTTCTTT. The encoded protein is CSAQLQNMNTEAFF.

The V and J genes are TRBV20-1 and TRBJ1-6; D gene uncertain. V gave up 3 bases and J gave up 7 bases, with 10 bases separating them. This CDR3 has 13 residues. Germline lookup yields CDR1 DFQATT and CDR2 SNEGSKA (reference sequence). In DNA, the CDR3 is TGCAGTGCTAGTCCAGCGGCCAATTCACCCCTCCACTTT. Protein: CSASPAANSPLHF.

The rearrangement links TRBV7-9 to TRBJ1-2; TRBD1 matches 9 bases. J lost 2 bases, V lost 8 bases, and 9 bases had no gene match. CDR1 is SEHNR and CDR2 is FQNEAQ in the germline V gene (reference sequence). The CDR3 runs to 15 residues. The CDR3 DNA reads TGTGCCAGCGGTAATAACAGGGGGCCAAACTATGGCTACACCTTC. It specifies CASGNNRGPNYGYTF.

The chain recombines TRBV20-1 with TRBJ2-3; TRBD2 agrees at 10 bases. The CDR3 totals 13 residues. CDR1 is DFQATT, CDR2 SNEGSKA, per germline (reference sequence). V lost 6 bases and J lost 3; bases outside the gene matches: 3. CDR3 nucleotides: TGCAGTGCCCTACTAGCGGGGACAGATACGCAGTATTTT. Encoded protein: CSALLAGTDTQYF.